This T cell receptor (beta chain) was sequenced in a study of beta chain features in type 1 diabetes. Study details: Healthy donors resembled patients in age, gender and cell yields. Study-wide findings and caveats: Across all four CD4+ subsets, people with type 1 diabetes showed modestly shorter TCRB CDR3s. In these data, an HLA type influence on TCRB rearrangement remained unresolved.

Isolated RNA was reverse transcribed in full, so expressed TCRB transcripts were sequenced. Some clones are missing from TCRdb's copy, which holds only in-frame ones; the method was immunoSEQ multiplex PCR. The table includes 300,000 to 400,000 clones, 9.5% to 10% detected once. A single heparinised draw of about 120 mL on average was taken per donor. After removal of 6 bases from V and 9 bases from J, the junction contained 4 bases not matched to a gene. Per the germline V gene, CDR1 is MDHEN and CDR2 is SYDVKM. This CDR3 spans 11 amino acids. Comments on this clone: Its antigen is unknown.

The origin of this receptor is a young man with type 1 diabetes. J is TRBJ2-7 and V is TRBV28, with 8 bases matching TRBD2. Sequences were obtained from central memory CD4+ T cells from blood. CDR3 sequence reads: CASSGRAPQYF. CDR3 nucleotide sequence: TGTGCCAGCAGCGGGAGGGCCCCGCAGTACTTC.